Below are 27 T cell receptor beta chains sequenced from a single sample in a study of blood T cell repertoires in COVID-19. This table comes from immunoSEQ multiplex PCR, and its TCRdb copy is limited to in-frame clones, with some not included. Here the sample spans some 200,000 clones, roughly four fifths being singletons. The sequenced sample consisted of peripheral blood. The receptor set was obtained from a woman between 35 and 50 years old with acute or convalescent COVID-19.

The J gene is TRBJ2-3, the V gene TRBV19, with 9 bases that match TRBD2. V dropped 3 bases and J dropped 4; count of bases not matched to a gene: 5. Germline V gene sequence: CDR1 LNHDA, CDR2 SQIVND (reference sequence). This CDR3 contains 15 residues. The CDR3 protein is CASSIFAGGADTQYF. The DNA for the CDR3 is TGTGCCAGTAGTATTTTCGCGGGGGGGGCAGATACGCAGTATTTT.

This clone was picked up a small number of times. The chain carries TRBV3-1 (or the pseudogene TRBV3-2) and TRBJ2-7; no reliable D call. V lost 1 base to trimming and J lost 6 bases, with 7 bases between them. CDR3 length: 12 residues. Germline CDR1 is LGHDT and CDR2 is YNNKEL (reference sequence). CDR3 in amino acids: CASSQARGEQYF. The CDR3 DNA reads TGTGCCAGCAGCCAAGCCCGAGGCGAGCAGTACTTC.

This chain uses TRBV19 with TRBJ1-2; D remains unclear. The CDR3 covers 16 residues. Germline loops: CDR1 LNHDA, CDR2 SQIVND (reference sequence). Trimming removed 5 bases from V and 0 bases from J, with 16 bases in between. CDR3 nucleotide sequence: TGTGCCAGTAGTGCCTCGAACTACTATACTAACTATGGCTACACCTTC. Amino acid sequence: CASSASNYYTNYGYTF.

The CDR3 region has the DNA TGTGCCAGCAGCGGACAGGGTTTGGATGGCTACACCTTC. It yields the protein CASSGQGLDGYTF. The chain carries TRBV5-8 and TRBJ1-2, with TRBD1 identical over 8 bases. Germline V gene sequence: CDR1 SGHTS, CDR2 YDEGEE. The trim removed 4 bases at V and 6 bases at J, leaving 5 bases unmatched. CDR3 size: 13 residues.

The V and J genes are TRBV6-5 and TRBJ1-2, with D unclear. CDR1 and CDR2 (germline): MNHEY, SVGAGI. Between the trimmed V and J ends, which lost 6 bases and 6 bases, there was a span of 14 bases. The length of the CDR3 is 13 residues. DNA of the CDR3: TGTGCCAGCAGCGACCGGTGGGCTAATGGCTACACCTTC. As protein: CASSDRWANGYTF.

CDR3 region: CASIRDPTGFYGYTF. In DNA, the CDR3 is TGTGCCAGTATTCGGGACCCGACAGGTTTTTATGGCTACACCTTC. The chain employs TRBV19 and TRBJ1-2, with D possibly being TRBD1 (6 bases). CDR3 length equals 15 residues. Germline V gene sequence: CDR1 LNHDA, CDR2 SQIVND (reference sequence). V gave up 7 bases and J gave up 5 bases, with 20 bases separating them.

The chain carries TRBV21-1 and TRBJ2-7; the table's D call of TRBD1 was not tested on the DNA. TRBV21-1 is termed a pseudogene. The CDR3 runs 18 residues. CDR3 DNA: TGTGCCAGCAGCAAAAGACAGGGGGACCGGGGGCCCCCCTACGAGCAGTACTTC. Protein product: CASSKRQGDRGPPYEQYF.

The chain uses TRBV28 and TRBJ2-1, with 8 nucleotides matching TRBD1. V gave up 5 bases and J gave up 4 bases; unmatched junction bases: 4. The germline gives CDR1 MDHEN, CDR2 SYDVKM. The CDR3 runs 14 residues. The CDR3 sequence: CASSNRDRYNEQFF. The CDR3 DNA is TGTGCCAGCAGTAACCGGGACAGGTACAATGAGCAGTTCTTC. Full variable domain (remainder filled in from reference TRBV28 and TRBJ2-1): DVKVTQSSRYLVKRTGEKVFLECVQDMDHENMFWYRQDPGLGLRLIYFSYDVKMKEKGDIPEGYSVSREKKERFSLILESASTNQTSMYLCASSNRDRYNEQFFGPGTRLTVL.

V and J are TRBV7-8 and TRBJ1-2, with 8 bases identical to TRBD1. The CDR3 runs 15 residues. Germline V gene sequence: CDR1 SGHVS, CDR2 FQNEAQ. V gave up 5 bases and J gave up 6 bases; unmatched junction bases: 11. The CDR3 DNA reads TGTGCCAGCAGCCCGTGGGACAGGTTGGGAGATGGCTACACCTTC. It codes for CASSPWDRLGDGYTF.

The gene calls are TRBV7-2 and TRBJ2-3; D remains ambiguous. V was pared by 2 bases and J by 3 bases, with 15 bases between. The germline V gene has CDR1 SGHTA and CDR2 FQGNSA. The CDR3 loop spans 16 amino acids. CDR3 DNA: TGTGCCAGCAGCTTATGGAGACGGTCCCCAACAGATACGCAGTATTTT. Amino acid sequence: CASSLWRRSPTDTQYF.

The genes are TRBV27 and TRBJ2-7; 8 bases are shared with TRBD1. V shed 5 bases, J shed 4 bases, and the junction held 7 bases outside the gene matches. The CDR3 contains 14 residues. Germline loops: CDR1 MNHEY, CDR2 SMNVEV (reference sequence). CDR3 residues: CASSEVGTGYEQYF. CDR3 sequence (DNA): TGTGCCAGCAGTGAAGTAGGGACAGGATACGAGCAGTACTTC.

In DNA form, the CDR3 reads TGTGCCAGCAGGCAAACAGGGATTGAGCAGTTCTTC. Its protein is CASRQTGIEQFF. The J gene is TRBJ2-1, the V gene TRBV2, with D possibly matching TRBD1 (6 bases). V was trimmed by 6 bases and J by 9 bases, leaving 12 bases between them. CDR1 and CDR2 from the germline V gene are SNHLY and FYNNEI. CDR3 length: 12 residues.

The chain carries TRBV11-2 and TRBJ1-3, with D unresolved. Germline CDR1 reads SGHAT; CDR2 reads FQNNGV. This CDR3 has 12 residues. V lost 6 bases and J lost 1, with 4 bases in between. CDR3 DNA sequence: TGTGCCAGCAGACAATCTGGAAACACCATATATTTT. Its protein is CASRQSGNTIYF.

This clone was seen more than once but under ten times. This chain uses TRBV7-2 with TRBJ1-1, with 9 bases matching TRBD1. From germline, CDR1 is SGHTA and CDR2 FQGNSA. V gave up 5 bases and J gave up 4 bases; unmatched junction bases: 8. This CDR3 region has 15 residues. The CDR3, as DNA: TGTGCCAGCAGCGGGCAGGGACAGGGAAGCACTGAAGCTTTCTTT. It codes for CASSGQGQGSTEAFF.

J is TRBJ1-5 and V is TRBV28, with D unclear. V shed 2 bases and J shed 0 bases, with 8 bases lying between them. Germline V gene sequence: CDR1 MDHEN, CDR2 SYDVKM. The CDR3 has 15 amino acids. CDR3 in amino acids: CASSLGSFSNQPQHF. The DNA for the CDR3 is TGTGCCAGCAGTTTAGGGAGCTTTAGCAATCAGCCCCAGCATTTT.

The V call is TRBV5-6, the J call TRBJ2-5; possible D gene TRBD2, 5 bases. CDR1 is SGHDT and CDR2 is YYEEEE in the germline V gene. This CDR3 is 15 amino acids long. The V end lost 0 bases, the J end lost 3 bases, and 12 bases lay between the germline ends. CDR3 coding DNA: TGTGCCAGCAGCTTGGCCGCGGGCCTAAAAGAGACCCAGTACTTC. Protein product: CASSLAAGLKETQYF.

The rearrangement links TRBV6-4 to TRBJ1-5; tentative D call: TRBD1 (6 bases). CDR1 is MRHNA and CDR2 is SNTAGT in the germline V gene. This CDR3 has 15 amino acids. V shed 5 bases and J shed 4 bases, with 15 bases lying between them. CDR3: CASSQSGGQNQPQHF. The CDR3 DNA reads TGTGCCAGCAGTCAAAGTGGGGGCCAAAATCAGCCCCAGCATTTT.

The chain joins TRBV2 to TRBJ1-1; 10 bases fit TRBD1. After removal of 7 bases from V and 3 bases from J, the junction contained 5 bases not matched to a gene. In germline, CDR1 is SNHLY, CDR2 FYNNEI. The CDR3 sequence is 14 residues long. This CDR3 is CASNLDRGDTEAFF. The CDR3 nucleotides read TGTGCCAGCAATTTGGACAGGGGGGACACTGAAGCTTTCTTT.

V is TRBV13 and J is TRBJ2-1, with 7 positions matching TRBD2. The germline V gene encodes CDR1 PRHDT and CDR2 FYEKMQ (reference sequence). The CDR3 length is 15 residues. V shed 4 bases, J shed 3 bases, and the junction held 6 bases outside the gene matches. The DNA of the CDR3 is TGTGCCAGCAGCTGGAGCGGGACGAACTACAATGAGCAGTTCTTC. It codes for CASSWSGTNYNEQFF.

The V gene is TRBV19, the J gene TRBJ2-7, with D uncertain. CDR3 length: 14 amino acids. The germline V gene has CDR1 LNHDA and CDR2 SQIVND (reference sequence). Deletions cut 2 bases from V and 4 bases from J, with 12 bases between. CDR3 sequence reads: CASSIRVSEYEQYF. The CDR3 DNA reads TGTGCCAGTAGTATACGGGTTTCGGAATACGAGCAGTACTTC.

The chain links TRBV27 to TRBJ1-2; D is unresolved. CDR1 is MNHEY, CDR2 SMNVEV, per germline (reference sequence). V was cut by 7 bases and J by 4 bases, with 19 bases left in between. The CDR3 is made up of 15 amino acids. CDR3 protein: CASTFLPLGSYGYTF. The CDR3 nucleotides are TGTGCCAGCACCTTCCTCCCTCTAGGTAGCTATGGCTACACCTTC.

The table lists this clone with a few counts. The CDR3 protein is CASSHLLAGVSYEQYF. CDR3 DNA: TGTGCCAGCAGCCATCTGCTGGCGGGAGTATCCTACGAGCAGTACTTC. The chain combines TRBV3-1 (or the pseudogene TRBV3-2) with TRBJ2-7, with 7 nucleotides matching TRBD2. Germline loops: CDR1 LGHDT, CDR2 YNNKEL (reference sequence). Trimming took 3 bases from V and 1 from J; bases not matched to a gene: 9. The CDR3 totals 16 residues.

V gene TRBV10-1 combines with J gene TRBJ2-7, with 10 nucleotides matching TRBD1. V shed 2 bases, J shed 5 bases, and the junction held 9 bases outside the gene matches. CDR1 and CDR2 from the germline V gene are WNHNN and SYGVQD (reference sequence). The CDR3 is 16 residues long. Here the CDR3 DNA reads TGCGCCAGCAGTGAGGTGACAGGGGGCAGGGAAAACGAGCAGTACTTC. It specifies CASSEVTGGRENEQYF.

The gene calls are TRBV12-5 and TRBJ2-7, with TRBD1 as a possible D gene (6 bases). Germline V lookup: CDR1 LGHNT, CDR2 FRNRAP. Trimming left V 2 bases short and J 1 base short, with 12 bases between. The CDR3 spans 15 residues. The CDR3: CASGLPQGISYEQYF. Here the CDR3 DNA reads TGTGCTAGTGGTTTGCCTCAGGGGATTTCCTACGAGCAGTACTTC. The full variable domain, its missing parts supplied by reference TRBV12-5 and TRBJ2-7, is DARVTQTPRHKVTEMGQEVTMRCQPILGHNTVFWYRQTMMQGLELLAYFRNRAPLDDSGMPKDRFSAEMPDATLATLKIQPSEPRDSAVYFCASGLPQGISYEQYFGPGTRLTVT.

The count of this clone is one. The J gene is TRBJ2-4, the V gene TRBV2, with TRBD1 matching 7 bases. V shed 6 bases and J 0 bases; nucleotides not matched to a gene: 11. The CDR3 contains 17 residues. The germline V gene has CDR1 SNHLY and CDR2 FYNNEI. CDR3: CASREKGTAIAKNIQYF. DNA of the CDR3: TGTGCCAGCAGAGAGAAAGGGACAGCTATAGCCAAAAACATTCAGTACTTC.

The rearrangement joins TRBV2 to TRBJ1-4; D unclear. From germline, CDR1 is SNHLY and CDR2 FYNNEI. This CDR3 spans 15 amino acids. V was trimmed by 1 base and J by 6 bases, leaving 12 bases between them. The CDR3 nucleotides are TGTGCCAGCAGTGAAGATAGGGAGGTTCATGAAAAACTGTTTTTT. Amino acids: CASSEDREVHEKLFF.

V usage is TRBV29-1 and J usage is TRBJ1-2, with D possibly TRBD1 on 5 matching bases. The germline gives CDR1 SQVTM, CDR2 ANQGSEA. The CDR3 is 12 residues long. Trimming shortened V by 7 bases and J by 8 bases, and 17 bases separated the two germline ends. CDR3 nucleotides: TGCAGCGCCGTTTCGGGGGAGAGAGGCTACACCTTC. Its protein product is CSAVSGERGYTF.